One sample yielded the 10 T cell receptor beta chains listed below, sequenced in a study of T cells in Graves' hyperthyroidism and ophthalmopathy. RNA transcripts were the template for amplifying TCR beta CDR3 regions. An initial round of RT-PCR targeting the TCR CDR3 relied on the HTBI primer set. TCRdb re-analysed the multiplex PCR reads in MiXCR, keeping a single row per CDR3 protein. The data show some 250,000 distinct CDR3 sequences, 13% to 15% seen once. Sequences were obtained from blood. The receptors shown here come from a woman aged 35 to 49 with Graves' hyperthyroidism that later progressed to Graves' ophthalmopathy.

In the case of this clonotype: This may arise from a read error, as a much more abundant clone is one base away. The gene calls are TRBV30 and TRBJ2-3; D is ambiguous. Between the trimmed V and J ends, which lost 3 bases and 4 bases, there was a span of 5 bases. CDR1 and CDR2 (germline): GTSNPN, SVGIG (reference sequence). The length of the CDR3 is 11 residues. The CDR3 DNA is TGTGCCTGGAGGAGGCCAGATACGCAGTATTTT. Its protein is CAWRRPDTQYF.

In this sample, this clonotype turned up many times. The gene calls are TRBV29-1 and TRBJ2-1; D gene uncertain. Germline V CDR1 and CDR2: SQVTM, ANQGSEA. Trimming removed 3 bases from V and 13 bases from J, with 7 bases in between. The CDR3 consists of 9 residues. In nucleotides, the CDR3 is TGCAGCGTTGATGGAAACCAGTTCTTC. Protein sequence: CSVDGNQFF.

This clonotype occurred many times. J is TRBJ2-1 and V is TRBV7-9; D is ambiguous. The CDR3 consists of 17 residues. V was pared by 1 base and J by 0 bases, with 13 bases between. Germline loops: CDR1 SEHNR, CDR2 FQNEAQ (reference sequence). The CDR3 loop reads CASSLVVPGSSYNEQFF. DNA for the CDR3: TGTGCCAGCAGCTTAGTTGTTCCAGGAAGCTCCTACAATGAGCAGTTCTTC.

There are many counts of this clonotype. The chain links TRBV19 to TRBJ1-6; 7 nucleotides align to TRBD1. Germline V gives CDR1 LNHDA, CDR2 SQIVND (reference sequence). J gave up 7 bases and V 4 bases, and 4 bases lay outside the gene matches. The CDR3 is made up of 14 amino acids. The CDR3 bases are TGTGCCAGTAGTACCGGGACAGCCAATTCACCCCTCCACTTT. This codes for CASSTGTANSPLHF.

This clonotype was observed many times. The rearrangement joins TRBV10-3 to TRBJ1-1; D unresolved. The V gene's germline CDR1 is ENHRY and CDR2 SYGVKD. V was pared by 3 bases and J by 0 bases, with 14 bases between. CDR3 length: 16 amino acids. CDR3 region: CAISETASRMNTEAFF. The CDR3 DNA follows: TGTGCCATCAGTGAAACAGCGTCCAGAATGAACACTGAAGCTTTCTTT.

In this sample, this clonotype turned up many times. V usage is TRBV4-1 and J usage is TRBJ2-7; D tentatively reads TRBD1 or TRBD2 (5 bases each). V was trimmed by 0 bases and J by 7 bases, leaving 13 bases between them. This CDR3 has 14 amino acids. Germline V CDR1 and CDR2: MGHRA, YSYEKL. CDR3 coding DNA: TGCGCCAGCAGCCAAGAATGGGACGCCCGGGAGCAGTACTTC. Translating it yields CASSQEWDAREQYF.

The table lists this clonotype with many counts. CDR3 in amino acids: CASSPGLAGVAQFF. The CDR3 DNA reads TGTGCCAGCAGTCCGGGACTAGCGGGAGTGGCGCAGTTCTTC. The chain couples TRBV6-2 or TRBV6-3 to TRBJ2-1; TRBD2 matches 14 bases. There are 14 residues in the CDR3. V lost 5 bases, J lost 12 bases, and 6 bases stayed unmatched. Germline V gene data show CDR1 as MNHEY and CDR2 as SVGEGT.

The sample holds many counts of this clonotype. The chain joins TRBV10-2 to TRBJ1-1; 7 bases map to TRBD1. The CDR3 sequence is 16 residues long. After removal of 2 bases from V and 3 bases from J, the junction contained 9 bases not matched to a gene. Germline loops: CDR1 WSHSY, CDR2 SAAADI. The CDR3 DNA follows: TGCGCCAGCAGTGAGCCTGAGGGGGCGCGGGACACTGAAGCTTTCTTT. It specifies CASSEPEGARDTEAFF.

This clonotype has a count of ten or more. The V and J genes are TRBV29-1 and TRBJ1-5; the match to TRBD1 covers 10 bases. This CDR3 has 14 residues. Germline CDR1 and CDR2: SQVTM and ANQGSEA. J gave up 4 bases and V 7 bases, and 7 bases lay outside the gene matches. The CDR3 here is CSAKGTGENQPQHF. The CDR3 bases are TGCAGCGCTAAAGGGACAGGGGAAAATCAGCCCCAGCATTTT. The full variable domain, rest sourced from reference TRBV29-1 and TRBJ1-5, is SAVISQKPSRDICQRGTSLTIQCQVDSQVTMMFWYRQQPGQSLTLIATANQGSEATYESGFVIDKFPISRPNLTFSTLTVSNMSPEDSSIYLCSAKGTGENQPQHFGDGTRLSIL.

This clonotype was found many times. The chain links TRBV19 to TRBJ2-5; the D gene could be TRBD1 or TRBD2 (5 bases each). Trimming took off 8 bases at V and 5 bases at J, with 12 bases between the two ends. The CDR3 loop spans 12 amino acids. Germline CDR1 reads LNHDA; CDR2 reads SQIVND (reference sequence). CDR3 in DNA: TGTGCCAGTTCGAGATGGGGGGAGACCCAGTACTTC. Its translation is CASSRWGETQYF.